This T cell receptor beta chain appears in the sequencing data of a study of blood T cell repertoires in COVID-19. On the study more broadly: In each case, the material was cDNA or gDNA derived from T cells, B-cell-depleted T cells, or PBMCs.

CDR3 length: 15 residues. The V and J ends lost 5 bases and 8 bases, in that order; junction bases with no gene match: 13. Looked up from germline, CDR1 is SEHNR and CDR2 is FQNEAQ (reference sequence). Data came from immunoSEQ multiplex PCR; TCRdb stores just in-frame clones and leaves some out. The table includes 150,000 to 200,000 clones, approximately 80% detected once. Sequenced material: PBMCs or T cells enriched from blood (not recorded which). The chain is built from TRBV7-9 and TRBJ1-2, with 8 nucleotides matching TRBD1. The TCR comes from a man aged 35 to 55 who had recovered from COVID-19. CDR3 loop: CASSEWQGAPKGYTF. The CDR3 DNA sequence: TGTGCCAGCAGCGAGTGGCAGGGGGCCCCTAAAGGCTACACCTTC. The full variable domain, its missing parts supplied by reference TRBV7-9 and TRBJ1-2, is DTGVSQNPRHKITKRGQNVTFRCDPISEHNRLYWYRQTLGQGPEFLTYFQNEAQLEKSRLLSDRFSAERPKGSFSTLEIQRTEQGDSAMYLCASSEWQGAPKGYTFGSGTRLTVV.